The 18 T cell receptor beta chains below come from one sample, sequenced in a study of T cells after yellow fever vaccination. TCRdb reprocessed the 5' RACE reads via MiXCR and lists one record per CDR3 protein. The table lists 600,000 to 750,000 distinct CDR3 sequences, roughly an eighth of them singletons. Sequencing was performed on PBMCs, taken on the day of the yellow fever booster vaccination. The origin of the receptors is a man aged 25-40 years who received the YFV17D yellow fever vaccine.

This clonotype has a handful of counts. V gene TRBV27 combines with J gene TRBJ2-5; no clear D. Germline CDR1 reads MNHEY; CDR2 reads SMNVEV (reference sequence). The length of the CDR3 is 14 residues. V lost 0 bases, J lost 5 bases, and 10 bases lay in between. The CDR3 DNA follows: TGTGCCAGCAGTTTATCCGACCGCCCGGAGACCCAGTACTTC. Residues: CASSLSDRPETQYF.

The sample holds many counts of this clonotype. The chain recombines TRBV6-5 with TRBJ2-3, with a weak D call TRBD1 (5 bases). In germline, CDR1 is MNHEY, CDR2 SVGAGI. CDR3 length equals 14 residues. The V and J ends lost 2 bases and 4 bases respectively, with 10 bases between them. CDR3: CASSYALGPDTQYF. In DNA, the CDR3 is TGTGCCAGCAGTTACGCTCTGGGGCCAGATACGCAGTATTTT.

The V gene is TRBV7-9, the J gene TRBJ2-3, with D unresolved. The CDR3 contains 14 residues. The germline V gene encodes CDR1 SEHNR and CDR2 FQNEAQ (reference sequence). V lost 4 bases and J 1 base, leaving 9 bases between the germline ends. The CDR3 DNA sequence: TGTGCCAGCAGCTCCTCGATGGGCACAGATACGCAGTATTTT. This sequence encodes CASSSSMGTDTQYF. Full variable domain (remainder filled in from reference TRBV7-9 and TRBJ2-3): DTGVSQNPRHKITKRGQNVTFRCDPISEHNRLYWYRQTLGQGPEFLTYFQNEAQLEKSRLLSDRFSAERPKGSFSTLEIQRTEQGDSAMYLCASSSSMGTDTQYFGPGTRLTVL.

The rearrangement uses TRBV30 and TRBJ2-7, with 7 bases that match TRBD1. Germline assignment: CDR1 GTSNPN and CDR2 SVGIG (reference sequence). This CDR3 is built from 14 residues. V gave up 7 bases and J gave up 4 bases; unmatched junction bases: 13. The CDR3 loop is CASTVTGKGYEQYF. CDR3 nucleotides: TGTGCCTCTACGGTGACAGGGAAGGGTTACGAGCAGTACTTC.

In its sample, this clonotype was seen a few times. The chain recombines TRBV20-1 with TRBJ2-7; 13 nucleotides agree with TRBD2. CDR1 and CDR2 from the germline V gene are DFQATT and SNEGSKA (reference sequence). J was trimmed by 5 bases and V by 7 bases; bases with no gene match: 5. This CDR3 is built from 13 residues. The CDR3: CSVGLAGEDEQYF. CDR3 DNA sequence: TGCAGTGTCGGACTAGCGGGAGAAGACGAGCAGTACTTC.

The chain uses TRBV4-3 and TRBJ2-1, with TRBD2 matching 11 bases. V lost 0 bases and J lost 4; bases outside the gene matches: 14. The CDR3 has 20 residues. The germline CDR1 and CDR2 sequences are LGHNA and YSLEER. The CDR3 bases are TGCGCCAGCAGCCAAGAACCCAGCCGGGCGACTAGCGGGATTTACAATGAGCAGTTCTTC. This encodes CASSQEPSRATSGIYNEQFF.

The chain employs TRBV4-2 and TRBJ2-1, with 7 nucleotides matching TRBD2. V lost 4 bases to trimming and J lost 5 bases; unmatched junction nucleotides: 14. Germline loops: CDR1 LGHNA, CDR2 YNFKEQ. The CDR3 is 17 residues long. In DNA form, the CDR3 reads TGTGCCAGCAGCCCCCGAGGGGCGGGGGAGATTCACAATGAGCAGTTCTTC. This gives the protein CASSPRGAGEIHNEQFF.

This rearrangement joins TRBV20-1 to TRBJ2-4, with 7 bases lining up with TRBD2. Germline lookup yields CDR1 DFQATT and CDR2 SNEGSKA (reference sequence). The CDR3 loop spans 13 amino acids. Trimming cost V 1 base and J 6 bases; bases outside gene matches: 3. The CDR3 DNA is TGCAGTGCTAGAGGCCTAGCGGTAAACATTCAGTACTTC. This gives the protein CSARGLAVNIQYF.

J is TRBJ2-2 and V is TRBV4-3; no clear D gene. The CDR3 is made up of 17 amino acids. Trimming pared 4 bases from V and 0 bases from J, leaving 15 bases between. CDR1 is LGHNA and CDR2 is YSLEER in the germline V gene. CDR3 sequence reads: CASSRFFGRTNTGELFF. DNA for the CDR3: TGCGCCAGCAGCCGCTTCTTCGGACGGACGAACACCGGGGAGCTGTTTTTT.

The chain combines TRBV20-1 with TRBJ2-4, with TRBD2 matching over 8 bases. Germline V gene sequence: CDR1 DFQATT, CDR2 SNEGSKA (reference sequence). V was pared by 3 bases and J by 4 bases, with 5 bases of the junction left unmatched. CDR3 length equals 14 residues. As DNA, the CDR3 is TGCAGTGCTAGTAGCGGGAATCTGAAAAACATTCAGTACTTC. It translates to CSASSGNLKNIQYF.

This rearrangement joins TRBV19 to TRBJ1-6, with 10 bases matching TRBD1. This CDR3 spans 15 amino acids. CDR1 LNHDA and CDR2 SQIVND come from the germline V gene (reference sequence). After removal of 7 bases from V and 9 bases from J, the junction contained 9 bases not matched to a gene. As DNA, the CDR3 is TGTGCCAGTACCGTGGGACAGGGGAATCGTTCACCCCTCCACTTT. As protein: CASTVGQGNRSPLHF.

The J gene is TRBJ2-5, the V gene TRBV6-5; D remains ambiguous. The V gene lost 3 bases and the J gene lost 1 base, with 9 bases spanning the gap. This CDR3 region has 14 residues. Germline CDR1 and CDR2: MNHEY and SVGAGI. Here the CDR3 reads CASSYDGLQETQYF. As DNA, the CDR3 is TGTGCCAGCAGTTATGATGGTCTCCAAGAGACCCAGTACTTC.

This clonotype has more than one count but fewer than ten. This chain connects TRBV4-3 to TRBJ2-5, with 9 bases matching TRBD2. V dropped 4 bases and J dropped 0; count of bases not matched to a gene: 15. The CDR3 covers 19 residues. Per the germline V gene, CDR1 is LGHNA and CDR2 is YSLEER. CDR3 loop: CASSPDRSGLAGYQETQYF. For the CDR3, the DNA is TGCGCCAGCAGCCCAGACCGATCAGGGCTAGCGGGGTACCAAGAGACCCAGTACTTC.

The sample holds a few counts of this clonotype. The CDR3, as DNA: TGCGCCAGCAGCTTGCAGGGGGCAGGGGATGAGCAGTACTTC. Amino acids: CASSLQGAGDEQYF. The V call is TRBV5-1, the J call TRBJ2-7; 8 bases line up with TRBD1. The length of the CDR3 is 14 residues. With V trimmed by 1 base and J by 7 bases, 7 bases remained unmatched. Germline V gene lookup returns CDR1 SGHRS and CDR2 YFSETQ.

This clonotype has ten or more counts. This chain connects TRBV7-2 to TRBJ2-5, with D tentatively TRBD2 (6 bases). Germline V gene data show CDR1 as SGHTA and CDR2 as FQGNSA. The CDR3 totals 16 residues. V lost 2 bases and J lost 3, with 16 bases in between. CDR3 in amino acids: CASSLSSLAEKETQYF. The CDR3 nucleotides are TGTGCCAGCAGCTTATCGAGTTTAGCGGAAAAAGAGACCCAGTACTTC.

This clonotype was observed a few times. This rearrangement joins TRBV5-1 to TRBJ2-2, with 9 bases identical to TRBD2. Germline values: CDR1 SGHRS, CDR2 YFSETQ. CDR3 length: 15 amino acids. V shed 7 bases and J 6 bases; nucleotides not matched to a gene: 10. CDR3 nucleotide sequence: TGCGCCAGCTCGCGGGGGGGGACCGGTTCCGGGGAGCTGTTTTTT. Amino acids: CASSRGGTGSGELFF. Drawing the rest from reference TRBV5-1 and TRBJ2-2, the complete variable domain is KAGVTQTPRYLIKTRGQQVTLSCSPISGHRSVSWYQQTPGQGLQFLFEYFSETQRNKGNFPGRFSGRQFSNSRSEMNVSTLELGDSALYLCASSRGGTGSGELFFGEGSRLTVL.

The chain combines TRBV29-1 with TRBJ2-7; D is unclear. Germline V gene lookup returns CDR1 SQVTM and CDR2 ANQGSEA. V lost 1 base and J 2 bases, leaving 9 bases between the germline ends. The length of the CDR3 is 13 residues. The CDR3 loop is CSVEGATPYEQYF. In DNA form, the CDR3 reads TGCAGCGTTGAAGGAGCAACTCCCTACGAGCAGTACTTC.

CDR3 nucleotide sequence: TGCGCCAGCAGCCAAGTCCCAACTAGACCCGATACGCAGTATTTT. This encodes CASSQVPTRPDTQYF. This chain links TRBV4-3 with TRBJ2-3; D is possibly TRBD2 (5 bases). Germline lookup yields CDR1 LGHNA and CDR2 YSLEER. V dropped 1 base and J dropped 6 bases, with 14 bases sitting between them. CDR3 size: 15 residues.